The 5 T cell receptor beta chains below all came from one sample that was sequenced in a study of beta chain features in type 1 diabetes listed by TCRdb under 2018. Points the paper makes about the study in general: A moderate but significant shortening of TCRB CDR3 length was observed in type 1 diabetes patients in all four CD4+ subsets.

Preparation of the library involved the immunoSEQ multiplex PCR assay. The entire amount of isolated RNA was reverse transcribed using the High Capacity cDNA Reverse Transcription Kit, so the sequenced TCRB transcripts were expressed ones. The immuneACCESS repertoire file appears here via TCRdb, limited to in-frame rearrangements. These files lack a portion of the clones; in checked studies, under half of the deficit traces to unresolved V genes, and the cause of the others is not known. This sample holds under 300,000 clones; about 15% were observed only once. Approximately 0.02% of the sample belongs to the ten largest clones. These receptors' antigens are unknown. The sequencing input was naive CD4+ T cells from blood. The sample's cell subset or site, from its label and the paper: true naive CD4+ T cells. These receptors were obtained from a man between 25 and 39 years old with type 1 diabetes.

V and J are TRBV25-1 and TRBJ2-2, with unresolved D. Trimming left V 8 bases short and J 5 bases short, with 15 bases between. The CDR3 length is 14 residues. Germline loops: CDR1 MGHDK, CDR2 SYGVNS. CDR3 region: CASSGSSPTGELFF. CDR3 nucleotides: TGTGCCAGCTCTGGCTCCTCCCCAACCGGGGAGCTGTTTTTT.

The chain joins TRBV4-1 to TRBJ2-5, with 11 nucleotides matching TRBD2. J gave up 3 bases and V 4 bases, and 4 bases lay outside the gene matches. The CDR3 is made up of 15 amino acids. Germline assignment: CDR1 MGHRA and CDR2 YSYEKL. CDR3 loop: CASSPRLAGKETQYF. The CDR3 region has the DNA TGCGCCAGCAGCCCCAGACTAGCGGGAAAAGAGACCCAGTACTTC.

V is TRBV18 and J is TRBJ2-7; 12 positions agree with TRBD1. J lost 5 bases, V lost 6 bases, and 8 bases had no gene match. The CDR3 is 15 residues long. CDR1 and CDR2 from the germline V gene are KGHSH and LQKENI. The CDR3 DNA reads as TGTGCCAGCTCGCTTCCCGGGACAGGGGGCCACGAGCAGTACTTC. It yields the protein CASSLPGTGGHEQYF.

CDR3 residues: CSVNVQGYEKLFF. DNA for the CDR3: TGCAGCGTAAACGTCCAGGGGTATGAAAAACTGTTTTTT. V usage is TRBV29-1 and J usage is TRBJ1-4; a possible D gene is TRBD1 (6 bases). Trimming pared 6 bases from V and 6 bases from J, leaving 14 bases between. Germline V gives CDR1 SQVTM, CDR2 ANQGSEA. The CDR3 contains 13 residues.

This clone was observed a handful of times. The rearrangement uses TRBV5-1 and TRBJ2-1, with 11 bases lining up with TRBD1. After removal of 3 bases from V and 6 bases from J, the junction contained 2 bases not matched to a gene. This CDR3 region has 14 residues. Germline lookup yields CDR1 SGHRS and CDR2 YFSETQ. CDR3 coding DNA: TGCGCCAGCAGCTGGGGGACAGGGGGCAATGAGCAGTTCTTC. This sequence encodes CASSWGTGGNEQFF.